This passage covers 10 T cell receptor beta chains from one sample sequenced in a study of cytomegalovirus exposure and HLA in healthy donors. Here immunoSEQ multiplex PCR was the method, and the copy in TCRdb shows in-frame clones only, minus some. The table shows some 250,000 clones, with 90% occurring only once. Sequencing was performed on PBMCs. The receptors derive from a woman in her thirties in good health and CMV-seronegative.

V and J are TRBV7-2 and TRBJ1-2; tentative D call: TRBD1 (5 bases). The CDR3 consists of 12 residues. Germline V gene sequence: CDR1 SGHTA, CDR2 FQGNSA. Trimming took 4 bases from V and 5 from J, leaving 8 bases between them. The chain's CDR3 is CASSWDFYGYTF. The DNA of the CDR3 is TGTGCCAGCAGCTGGGACTTTTATGGCTACACCTTC.

The DNA for the CDR3 is TGTGCCAGCAAAACCGGGACAGCTAATGAAAAACTGTTTTTT. Its protein product is CASKTGTANEKLFF. This chain connects TRBV2 to TRBJ1-4; 7 nucleotides match TRBD1. V lost 7 bases and J lost 3; bases outside the gene matches: 5. The CDR3 runs to 14 residues. The germline V gene has CDR1 SNHLY and CDR2 FYNNEI. Using reference TRBV2 and TRBJ1-4 for the parts outside the CDR3, the full variable domain is EPEVTQTPSHQVTQMGQEVILRCVPISNHLYFYWYRQILGQKVEFLVSFYNNEISEKSEIFDDQFSVERPDGSNFTLKIRSTKLEDSAMYFCASKTGTANEKLFFGSGTQLSVL.

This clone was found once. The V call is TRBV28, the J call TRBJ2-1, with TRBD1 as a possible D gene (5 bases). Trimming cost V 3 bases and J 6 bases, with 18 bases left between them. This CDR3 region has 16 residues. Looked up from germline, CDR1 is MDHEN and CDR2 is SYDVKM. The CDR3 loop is CASSFPRQSLLNEQFF. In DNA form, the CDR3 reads TGTGCCAGCAGTTTCCCGCGACAGAGTTTACTCAATGAGCAGTTCTTC.

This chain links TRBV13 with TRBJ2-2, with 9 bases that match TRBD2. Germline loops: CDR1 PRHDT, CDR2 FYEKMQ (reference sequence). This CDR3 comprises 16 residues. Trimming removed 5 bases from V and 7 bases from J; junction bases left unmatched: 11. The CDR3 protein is CASSPSSGSGHGELFF. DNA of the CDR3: TGTGCCAGCAGCCCTAGTAGCGGGAGTGGGCACGGGGAGCTGTTTTTT. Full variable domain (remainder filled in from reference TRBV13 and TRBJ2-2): AAGVIQSPRHLIKEKRETATLKCYPIPRHDTVYWYQQGPGQDPQFLISFYEKMQSDKGSIPDRFSAQQFSDYHSELNMSSLELGDSALYFCASSPSSGSGHGELFFGEGSRLTVL.

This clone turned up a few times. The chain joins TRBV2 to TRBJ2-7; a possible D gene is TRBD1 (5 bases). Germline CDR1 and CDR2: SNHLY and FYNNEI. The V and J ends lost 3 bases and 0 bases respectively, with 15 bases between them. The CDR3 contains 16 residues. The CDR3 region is CASSDRVGFGSYEQYF. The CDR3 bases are TGTGCCAGCAGTGACAGGGTAGGCTTCGGCTCCTACGAGCAGTACTTC. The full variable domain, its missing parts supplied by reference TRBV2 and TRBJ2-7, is EPEVTQTPSHQVTQMGQEVILRCVPISNHLYFYWYRQILGQKVEFLVSFYNNEISEKSEIFDDQFSVERPDGSNFTLKIRSTKLEDSAMYFCASSDRVGFGSYEQYFGPGTRLTVT.

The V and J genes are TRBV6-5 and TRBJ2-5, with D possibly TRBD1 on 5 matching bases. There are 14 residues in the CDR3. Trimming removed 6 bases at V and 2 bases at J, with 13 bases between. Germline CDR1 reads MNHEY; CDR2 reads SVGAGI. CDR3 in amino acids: CASSLTGSQETQYF. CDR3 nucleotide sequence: TGTGCCAGCAGCCTAACAGGCTCTCAAGAGACCCAGTACTTC.

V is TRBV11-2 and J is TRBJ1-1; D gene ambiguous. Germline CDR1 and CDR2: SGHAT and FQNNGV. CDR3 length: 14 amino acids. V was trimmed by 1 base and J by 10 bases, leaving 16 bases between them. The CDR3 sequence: CASSLVKGSRRAFF. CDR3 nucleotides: TGTGCCAGCAGCTTAGTAAAGGGATCCCGTCGAGCTTTCTTT. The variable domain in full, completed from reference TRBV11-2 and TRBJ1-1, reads EAGVAQSPRYKIIEKRQSVAFWCNPISGHATLYWYQQILGQGPKLLIQFQNNGVVDDSQLPKDRFSAERLKGVDSTLKIQPAKLEDSAVYLCASSLVKGSRRAFFGQGTRLTVV.

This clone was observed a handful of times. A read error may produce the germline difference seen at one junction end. The CDR3 nucleotides read TGTGCCAGCAGCCCTCACCGGGACCATATCGTCTTC. Translating gives CASSPHRDHIVF. The genes are TRBV5-6 and TRBJ2-1; the D call may be TRBD1 or TRBD2 (5 bases each). CDR1 SGHDT and CDR2 YYEEEE come from the germline V gene. CDR3 size: 12 residues.

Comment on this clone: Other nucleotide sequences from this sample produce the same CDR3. The CDR3 reads CSARDSGNTIYF. Written as DNA, the CDR3 is TGCAGCGCTCGGGACAGCGGAAACACCATATATTTT. The chain links TRBV29-1 to TRBJ1-3; 7 nucleotides match TRBD1. V trimming: 7 bases; J trimming: 4 bases; junction bases outside the gene matches: 4. This CDR3 spans 12 amino acids. The germline CDR1 and CDR2 sequences are SQVTM and ANQGSEA.

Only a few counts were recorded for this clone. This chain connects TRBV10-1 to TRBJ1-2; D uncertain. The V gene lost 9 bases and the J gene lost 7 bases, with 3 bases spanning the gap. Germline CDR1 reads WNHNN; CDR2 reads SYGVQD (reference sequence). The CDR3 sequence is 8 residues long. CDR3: CARGGYTF. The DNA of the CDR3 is TGCGCCAGGGGTGGCTACACCTTC.